The present entry profiles one TCR beta chain with its context. The data stem from a study of blood T cell repertoires in COVID-19. Study overall: The United States, Italy and Spain supplied acute and convalescent COVID-19 samples. T cells, B-cell-depleted T cells, or PBMCs provided the cDNA or gDNA that served as material.

The data were produced by immunoSEQ multiplex PCR, yet TCRdb's version contains in-frame clones alone and is incomplete. Here the sample spans about 140,000 clones, 60% to 85% being singletons. In germline, CDR1 is SGHAT, CDR2 FQNNGV. This CDR3 has 15 residues. V was cut by 5 bases and J by 3 bases, with 13 bases left in between. This TCR was recovered from a man in his forties or fifties with acute or convalescent COVID-19. V usage is TRBV11-2 and J usage is TRBJ1-4, with TRBD1 as a possible D gene (5 bases). The sequencing sample was made of peripheral blood. CDR3 DNA: TGTGCCAGCAGCCCCATTGGGGGGGCTAATGAAAAACTGTTTTTT. Its protein is CASSPIGGANEKLFF.